These 8 T cell receptor beta chains were all obtained from the same sample, sequenced in a study of blood T cell repertoires in COVID-19. The protocol was immunoSEQ multiplex PCR, while the TCRdb copy is restricted to in-frame clones and leaves out a portion. The sample lists approximately 400,000 clones; roughly 91% were seen once. Sequencing used PBMCs or T cells enriched from blood (not recorded which). The receptor set was obtained from a young woman who had recovered from COVID-19.

This clone was seen only once. This rearrangement joins TRBV5-1 to TRBJ2-5, with 9 bases aligning to TRBD1. The CDR3 has 14 residues. The V gene end was trimmed by 4 bases and the J gene end by 2 bases; junction bases not matched to a gene: 3. CDR1 is SGHRS and CDR2 is YFSETQ in the germline V gene. DNA for the CDR3: TGCGCCAGCAGCCAGGGACAGGGTCAAGAGACCCAGTACTTC. Protein product: CASSQGQGQETQYF.

V gene TRBV5-1 combines with J gene TRBJ2-7; D is unclear. The V gene's germline CDR1 is SGHRS and CDR2 YFSETQ. The CDR3 extends over 14 amino acids. Deletions cut 0 bases from V and 4 bases from J, with 11 bases between. CDR3 bases: TGCGCCAGCAGCTTGGACAGCCCACGGTACGAGCAGTACTTC. Its protein is CASSLDSPRYEQYF. Drawing the rest from reference TRBV5-1 and TRBJ2-7, the complete variable domain is KAGVTQTPRYLIKTRGQQVTLSCSPISGHRSVSWYQQTPGQGLQFLFEYFSETQRNKGNFPGRFSGRQFSNSRSEMNVSTLELGDSALYLCASSLDSPRYEQYFGPGTRLTVT.

This clone was seen a single time. The chain couples TRBV11-2 to TRBJ2-3, with D perhaps matching TRBD1 (5 bases). This CDR3 has 15 amino acids. From germline, CDR1 is SGHAT and CDR2 FQNNGV. Trimming removed 0 bases from V and 7 bases from J, with 14 bases in between. The CDR3 loop is CASSLDLGVLNTQYF. As DNA, the CDR3 is TGTGCCAGCAGCTTAGACCTAGGGGTCCTAAATACGCAGTATTTT. The full variable domain, completed using reference TRBV11-2 and TRBJ2-3, is EAGVAQSPRYKIIEKRQSVAFWCNPISGHATLYWYQQILGQGPKLLIQFQNNGVVDDSQLPKDRFSAERLKGVDSTLKIQPAKLEDSAVYLCASSLDLGVLNTQYFGPGTRLTVL.

The chain combines TRBV27 with TRBJ1-2; D ambiguous. The CDR3 loop spans 16 amino acids. The V and J ends lost 4 bases and 2 bases respectively, with 17 bases between them. Germline values: CDR1 MNHEY, CDR2 SMNVEV (reference sequence). This chain's CDR3 is CASSSHYGESNYGYTF. The CDR3 coding sequence is TGTGCCAGCAGTTCCCACTACGGGGAAAGCAACTATGGCTACACCTTC.

The CDR3 DNA is TGTGCCAGCAGCTTGACAGGGGTGACTAATGAAAAACTGTTTTTT. Encoded protein: CASSLTGVTNEKLFF. This chain links TRBV7-9 with TRBJ1-4; 8 bases are a match to TRBD1. Germline V gene lookup returns CDR1 SEHNR and CDR2 FQNEAQ (reference sequence). The CDR3 consists of 15 residues. After removal of 3 bases from V and 2 bases from J, the junction contained 2 bases not matched to a gene. Combining the CDR3 with reference TRBV7-9 and TRBJ1-4 gives the whole variable domain DTGVSQNPRHKITKRGQNVTFRCDPISEHNRLYWYRQTLGQGPEFLTYFQNEAQLEKSRLLSDRFSAERPKGSFSTLEIQRTEQGDSAMYLCASSLTGVTNEKLFFGSGTQLSVL.

The chain couples TRBV5-6 to TRBJ2-7, with 8 bases aligning to TRBD1. The V gene end was trimmed by 5 bases and the J gene end by 1 base; junction bases not matched to a gene: 11. The V gene's germline CDR1 is SGHDT and CDR2 YYEEEE. The CDR3 covers 16 residues. CDR3 nucleotides: TGTGCCAGCAGTTTAGGGACAGGTTCAGTTTCCTACGAGCAGTACTTC. Protein product: CASSLGTGSVSYEQYF.

The rearrangement uses TRBV6-5 and TRBJ2-5; no reliable D call. The CDR3 totals 12 residues. Germline CDR1 MNHEY, CDR2 SVGAGI. Trimming cost V 4 bases and J 4 bases, with 7 bases left between them. CDR3 residues: CASSSGRETQYF. The DNA for the CDR3 is TGTGCCAGCAGTTCGGGTCGAGAGACCCAGTACTTC.

This rearrangement joins TRBV10-2 to TRBJ2-3, with 9 bases that match TRBD2. This CDR3 region has 16 residues. Germline loops: CDR1 WSHSY, CDR2 SAAADI. V was clipped by 6 bases and J by 2 bases; unmatched bases: 9. The CDR3 nucleotides are TGCGCCAGCAGGGACTTGGCGGGGGGGATCACAGATACGCAGTATTTT. It yields the protein CASRDLAGGITDTQYF.